The 13 T cell receptor beta chains below were found in one sample sequenced in a study of blood T cell repertoires in COVID-19. Profiled with immunoSEQ multiplex PCR; TCRdb holds only in-frame clones, not every one. The sample has 330,000 or so clones, 87% seen once. Sequencing input: peripheral blood. Receptors were obtained from a man between 25 and 39 years old with COVID-19, enrolled during active disease.

The J gene is TRBJ2-1, the V gene TRBV27; 11 bases are a match to TRBD2. Germline-derived CDR1 and CDR2 are MNHEY and SMNVEV (reference sequence). Germline trimming cut 0 bases from V and 0 bases from J; bases unmatched to any gene: 4. The CDR3 loop spans 18 amino acids. CDR3 DNA: TGTGCCAGCAGTTTATCCTCCACTAGCGGGAGCTCCTACAATGAGCAGTTCTTC. It yields the protein CASSLSSTSGSSYNEQFF.

This chain joins TRBV7-9 and TRBJ2-7; TRBD2 agrees at 16 bases. V lost 5 bases and J lost 1; bases outside the gene matches: 8. CDR1 and CDR2 (germline): SEHNR, FQNEAQ (reference sequence). The CDR3 is 18 residues long. This chain's CDR3 is CASSNSPGLAGGSYEQYF. The CDR3 DNA sequence: TGTGCCAGCAGCAACTCCCCGGGACTAGCGGGAGGGTCCTACGAGCAGTACTTC.

This clone was seen just once. V and J are TRBV28 and TRBJ1-4; no clear D. Germline V gives CDR1 MDHEN, CDR2 SYDVKM. This CDR3 spans 19 amino acids. V lost 1 base, J lost 2 bases, and 20 bases lay in between. CDR3 in amino acids: CASSLLPGWQPHTNEKLFF. The DNA of the CDR3 is TGTGCCAGCAGTTTATTACCGGGGTGGCAGCCGCACACTAATGAAAAACTGTTTTTT.

This chain links TRBV19 with TRBJ1-5; D is ambiguous. Between the trimmed V and J ends, which lost 3 bases and 4 bases, there was a span of 10 bases. In germline, CDR1 is LNHDA, CDR2 SQIVND (reference sequence). The CDR3 covers 14 residues. The CDR3 region has the DNA TGTGCCAGTAGTATTTTTTCCCCTAATCAGCCCCAGCATTTT. It is translated as CASSIFSPNQPQHF.

The rearrangement uses TRBV6-5 and TRBJ1-4, with D possibly being TRBD1 (5 bases). The CDR3 has 15 residues. V was cut by 6 bases and J by 8 bases, with 19 bases left in between. Germline CDR1 MNHEY, CDR2 SVGAGI. In nucleotides, the CDR3 is TGTGCCAGCAGCGGTTTTTATGTGGGGGGGGAAAAACTGTTTTTT. Translating gives CASSGFYVGGEKLFF.

The gene calls are TRBV6-5 and TRBJ2-1; D may be TRBD2 (5 bases). The CDR3 has 12 amino acids. V was pared by 6 bases and J by 8 bases, with 11 bases between. The V gene's germline CDR1 is MNHEY and CDR2 SVGAGI. Written as DNA, the CDR3 is TGTGCCAGCAGGGGAATTAGCGATGAGCAGTTCTTC. It encodes CASRGISDEQFF.

This chain uses TRBV5-1 with TRBJ1-1; no clear D. The CDR3 extends over 14 amino acids. CDR1 is SGHRS and CDR2 is YFSETQ in the germline V gene. V dropped 3 bases and J dropped 2 bases, with 11 bases sitting between them. CDR3 nucleotide sequence: TGCGCCAGCAGCTCACTCCGGGATAACACTGAAGCTTTCTTT. As protein: CASSSLRDNTEAFF.

The V and J genes are TRBV27 and TRBJ2-1, with D maybe TRBD2 (5 bases). This CDR3 contains 18 residues. CDR1 and CDR2 (germline): MNHEY, SMNVEV (reference sequence). V lost 1 base, J lost 0 bases, and 16 bases lay in between. The CDR3 here is CASSLFKLRGSSYNEQFF. The CDR3 DNA reads TGTGCCAGCAGTTTATTTAAATTGAGAGGGAGCTCCTACAATGAGCAGTTCTTC.

V is TRBV5-4 and J is TRBJ2-5; the D gene is possibly TRBD1 (6 bases). The CDR3 spans 16 residues. Trimming left V 0 bases short and J 2 bases short, with 14 bases between. The germline V gene has CDR1 SGHNT and CDR2 YYREEE (reference sequence). Here the CDR3 DNA reads TGTGCCAGCAGCTTGGAACGCGGACAGCAACAAGAGACCCAGTACTTC. It codes for CASSLERGQQQETQYF.

This sequence joins TRBV3-1 (or the pseudogene TRBV3-2) and TRBJ1-5; D remains ambiguous. Trimming stripped 4 bases from V and 6 bases from J, with 10 bases between. The CDR3 runs 13 residues. Per the germline V gene, CDR1 is LGHDT and CDR2 is YNNKEL (reference sequence). The DNA of the CDR3 is TGTGCCAGCAGCCCCCCCGGCGGTCAGCCCCAGCATTTT. It yields the protein CASSPPGGQPQHF.

The chain uses TRBV27 and TRBJ2-7; 10 bases align to TRBD1. This CDR3 region has 14 residues. Unmatched junction bases numbered 5, after V lost 3 bases and J lost 6 bases. CDR1 is MNHEY, CDR2 SMNVEV, per germline (reference sequence). Written as DNA, the CDR3 is TGTGCCAGCAGTTTTCAGACAGGGGGCAGCGAGCAGTACTTC. Translating it yields CASSFQTGGSEQYF.

The chain recombines TRBV11-2 with TRBJ2-3; maybe TRBD1 (6 bases). V lost 5 bases and J lost 2, with 17 bases in between. Germline CDR1 SGHAT, CDR2 FQNNGV. This CDR3 spans 16 amino acids. The CDR3 region is CASSETDSFFTDTQYF. Written as DNA, the CDR3 is TGTGCCAGCAGCGAGACGGACAGCTTTTTCACAGATACGCAGTATTTT.

The chain employs TRBV29-1 and TRBJ2-1; TRBD2 agrees at 10 bases. The V and J ends lost 6 bases and 4 bases, in that order; junction bases with no gene match: 9. CDR3 length equals 15 residues. Germline CDR1 reads SQVTM; CDR2 reads ANQGSEA. The CDR3 DNA follows: TGCAGCGTGAGCCTAACTAGCGGGACATACAATGAGCAGTTCTTC. The encoded protein is CSVSLTSGTYNEQFF.